This record looks at one T cell receptor (beta chain) sequence and its context. The data are from a study of shared clonotypes between healthy human individuals. Positive CCR7 selection of CD45RO-negative cells yielded the naive CD8 cells, and terminally differentiated effector memory CD45RA+ cells were excluded. Profiling relied on immunoSEQ multiplex PCR, and the TCRdb table lists in-frame clones only, not all of them. The sample has around 2,000,000 clones, approximately 95% seen once; the top ten hold more than 0.95%. The sequence derives from a man aged 18 to 29 in good health. Sequenced: naive CD8+ T cells sorted from blood.

CDR3 DNA sequence: TGTGCCAGCAGTTTAACCGTGACAGGGGGCTTTTACGAGCAGTACTTC. Translating gives CASSLTVTGGFYEQYF. V and J are TRBV28 and TRBJ2-7, with 10 bases aligning to TRBD1. The V gene end was trimmed by 2 bases and the J gene end by 4 bases; junction bases not matched to a gene: 8. The CDR3 has 16 amino acids. Germline V gives CDR1 MDHEN, CDR2 SYDVKM.